This TCR beta chain was retrieved from a study of T cells in Graves' hyperthyroidism and ophthalmopathy. Study-wide findings and caveats: Separating ophthalmopathy from stable hyperthyroidism was achieved by a 13 V-J model. Most thyroid clonotypes that were expanded above 0.001 also turned up in blood.

The CDR3 covers 13 residues. V gave up 6 bases and J gave up 6 bases, with 14 bases separating them. Germline CDR1 is MDHEN and CDR2 is SYDVKM. There were TCR beta CDR3 regions amplified from RNA transcripts. The study used the HTBI primer set for a first-round RT-PCR of the TCR CDR3. A single record per CDR3 protein comes from TCRdb applying MiXCR to the multiplex PCR reads. The profile covers 300,000 to 400,000 distinct CDR3 sequences, with roughly 14% appearing a single time and around 10% taken by the ten largest. Absence of ophthalmopathy progression within 18 months defined stable Graves' hyperthyroidism. Hyperthyroidism patients were newly diagnosed, had disease duration under 2 months, and were aged 18 to 65 years. This clonotype showed up many times. No antigen is known for it.

What was sequenced was blood. The receptor was isolated from a woman aged 55-70 years with Graves' hyperthyroidism. The V call is TRBV28, the J call TRBJ1-2; D remains unclear. CDR3 residues: CASSPGRPDGYTF. CDR3 DNA: TGTGCCAGCAGCCCGGGCCGACCGGATGGCTACACCTTC.